Listed below are T cell receptor beta chains from one sample, sequenced in a study of blood T cell repertoires in COVID-19. Sequencing used immunoSEQ multiplex PCR; TCRdb keeps in-frame clones, though not all of them. The sample shows just over 250,000 clones, 87% of them seen only once. Specimen: peripheral blood. The receptor source for this set is a woman aged 45 to 65 with acute or convalescent COVID-19. CDR3s include the opening cysteine and the closing phenylalanine or tryptophan. D genes are given only for firm matches. Rows may omit the clone size; those that give it use once, few, many or a size class.

cdr3_nt	cdr3_aa	d_call	clone_size	v_call	j_call
TGCGCCAGCAGCTTGTATGGGGGAGGCCTAGCGAGCGAGCAGTACTTC	CASSLYGGGLASEQYF	-	-	TRBV5-1	TRBJ2-7
TGCGCCAGCAGCTTAAACAGGGCCCGCCGGCCCTATGGCTACACCTTC	CASSLNRARRPYGYTF	-	-	TRBV5-1	TRBJ1-2
TGTGCCAGCAGCCAAGCACAGGGCGTGAACGGGGAGCTGTTTTTT	CASSQAQGVNGELFF	-	-	TRBV4-2	TRBJ2-2
TGTGCCAGCAGCTCCCGACAGGGGGCCAACTATGGCTACACCTTC	CASSSRQGANYGYTF	TRBD1	-	TRBV13	TRBJ1-2
TGCGCCAGCAGCCGGGGACAGGGTGGTACTGAAGCTTTCTTT	CASSRGQGGTEAFF	TRBD1	-	TRBV4-3	TRBJ1-1
TGTGCCAGCAGACAGGGTTATAATGAAAAACTGTTTTTT	CASRQGYNEKLFF	-	-	TRBV28	TRBJ1-4
TGTGCCAGCAGCCCCCGGGCCTTTGGGAGCTACGAGCAGTACTTC	CASSPRAFGSYEQYF	-	-	TRBV28	TRBJ2-7
TGTGCCTGGACCCGCTCTAGCGATCAGCCCCAGCATTTT	CAWTRSSDQPQHF	-	few	TRBV30	TRBJ1-5
TGTGCCAGCAGTCTCGGGAGGGCGACCGAGCAGTACTTC	CASSLGRATEQYF	TRBD2	-	TRBV5-6	TRBJ2-7
TGTGCCAGCAGCCAACGGCGGAAATATGGCTACACCTTC	CASSQRRKYGYTF	-	once	TRBV3-1/TRBV3-2	TRBJ1-2
TGTGCCAGCAGCTTAGGTGTCGCCTACTACGAGCAGTACTTC	CASSLGVAYYEQYF	-	-	TRBV7-2	TRBJ2-7
TGTGCCAGCAGCTCTCTAGCGGGAGGGCCGGCCGGGGAGCTGTTTTTT	CASSSLAGGPAGELFF	TRBD2	-	TRBV11-1	TRBJ2-2
TGTGCCAGCTCACCTTCTAGTTCCAACCTATTCAATCAGCCCCAGCATTTT	CASSPSSSNLFNQPQHF	-	-	TRBV18	TRBJ1-5
TGTGCCAGCAGGATACAGGGTGGCGATCAGCCCCAGCATTTT	CASRIQGGDQPQHF	-	-	TRBV6-6	TRBJ1-5
TGTGCCAGCAGCTTAGGGCGGTTAGTCAGAGACTACGAGCAGTACTTC	CASSLGRLVRDYEQYF	-	-	TRBV11-2	TRBJ2-7
TGCGCCAGCAGCTTATTAGCGGTGAACTCCTACGAGCAGTACTTC	CASSLLAVNSYEQYF	-	-	TRBV5-1	TRBJ2-7
TGTGCCAGCAGCAGTCCGGAAAAACTGTTTTTT	CASSSPEKLFF	-	-	TRBV12-3/TRBV12-4	TRBJ1-4
TGTGCCAGCTGGAGACAGGGAGGCCGCGAGCAGTTCTTC	CASWRQGGREQFF	-	-	TRBV28	TRBJ2-1
TGTGCCAGCAGCCCGGGACTAGATTTCTGGGAGCTGTTTTTT	CASSPGLDFWELFF	TRBD2	once	TRBV28	TRBJ2-2
TGTGCCAGCAGTTCTGGGACAGGGGCCACTGAAGCTTTCTTT	CASSSGTGATEAFF	TRBD1	once	TRBV28	TRBJ1-1
TGTGCCAGCAGCTCCGACGCAGGGGGCCTAAGCACAGATACGCAGTATTTT	CASSSDAGGLSTDTQYF	TRBD1	-	TRBV7-6	TRBJ2-3
TGCAGCGTTGTAACAACCGGGACAGGGGGTGGGTCCCAGTACTTC	CSVVTTGTGGGSQYF	TRBD1	few	TRBV29-1	TRBJ2-7
TGTGCCAGCAGCCAAGACGCGGGACTCCCGGAGGGCTACACCTTC	CASSQDAGLPEGYTF	-	-	TRBV4-2	TRBJ1-2
TGTGCCAGCTCATCCGGGACAGGGGGCGCGGGCACTGAAGCTTTCTTT	CASSSGTGGAGTEAFF	TRBD1	-	TRBV18	TRBJ1-1
TGTGCCAGCAGCCAGCGGGCCAACACTGAAGCTTTCTTT	CASSQRANTEAFF	-	few	TRBV7-3	TRBJ1-1
TGTGCCAGCAGTGACTTGGGGGCGCGGAATTCACCCCTCCACTTT	CASSDLGARNSPLHF	-	-	TRBV25-1	TRBJ1-6
TGCGCCAGCAGCTTTTCTTCAGGGATAAAAACCGGGGAGCTGTTTTTT	CASSFSSGIKTGELFF	-	-	TRBV5-1	TRBJ2-2
TGCGCCAGCAGCATGTACCCGGGACAGGGGACCACTGAAGCTTTCTTT	CASSMYPGQGTTEAFF	TRBD1	-	TRBV5-1	TRBJ1-1
TGTGCCAGCACCCCCGGTCCCGCGGGGGGCTACACCTTC	CASTPGPAGGYTF	-	-	TRBV9	TRBJ1-2
TGTGCCAGTAGGACAGGGGCAAGCTATGGCTACACCTTC	CASRTGASYGYTF	TRBD1	few	TRBV19	TRBJ1-2
TGTGCCAGCAGCTTAAGGGGGGGCACCGGGGAGCTGTTTTTT	CASSLRGGTGELFF	-	-	TRBV5-4	TRBJ2-2
TGTGCCAGCAGTTATATAGCGGGAGGCCACGGTGAGCAGTTCTTC	CASSYIAGGHGEQFF	TRBD2	-	TRBV7-9	TRBJ2-1
TGTGCCAGTAGTCCCTGGACAGGAAGCCTTGAAGCTTTCTTT	CASSPWTGSLEAFF	TRBD1	-	TRBV19	TRBJ1-1
TGTGCCAGCAGCTTGACTTCTAATGAAAAACTGTTTTTT	CASSLTSNEKLFF	-	-	TRBV7-3	TRBJ1-4
TGTGCCAGCAGCCAAGAGTTGGAGGGGATTAGGAGGGTTAGCAATCAGCCCCAGCATTTT	CASSQELEGIRRVSNQPQHF	-	-	TRBV4-2	TRBJ1-5
TGTGCCAGCAGCTTAGTAGGTGGGACTAGCGGAGAGACCCAGTACTTC	CASSLVGGTSGETQYF	TRBD2	once	TRBV7-9	TRBJ2-5
TGTGCCAGCAGTTCTTTGACAGAACGAACAACTGAAGCTTTCTTT	CASSSLTERTTEAFF	-	-	TRBV28	TRBJ1-1
TGTGCCAGCAGCGTAGCCTCCTATGGCTACACCTTC	CASSVASYGYTF	-	once	TRBV9	TRBJ1-2
TGTGCCAGCAGCCAAGATGGGAGGGCCGATCAGCCCCAGCATTTT	CASSQDGRADQPQHF	-	few	TRBV3-1/TRBV3-2	TRBJ1-5
TGTGCCAGCAGTTTCCTATCCCGAAATGAAAAACTGTTTTTT	CASSFLSRNEKLFF	-	-	TRBV28	TRBJ1-4
TGTGCCAGCAGCCCCGGACTCCGGGGGGATACTGAAGCTTTCTTT	CASSPGLRGDTEAFF	-	once	TRBV9	TRBJ1-1